Each of the 17 T cell receptor beta chains below was sequenced from the same sample in a study of blood T cell repertoires in COVID-19. Data came from immunoSEQ multiplex PCR; TCRdb stores just in-frame clones and leaves some out. The sample contains about 98,000 clones, roughly 86% of which appear only once. Sequencing was done on a sample of peripheral blood. The receptors were sampled from a man aged 50-60 years with active or convalescent COVID-19.

The genes are TRBV6-1 and TRBJ2-5; tentative D call: TRBD2 (6 bases). Trimming left V 2 bases short and J 4 bases short, with 11 bases between. CDR3 length: 14 residues. Germline CDR1 and CDR2: MNHNS and SASEGT. This CDR3 reads CASSEMRGGETQYF. In nucleotides, the CDR3 is TGTGCCAGCAGTGAAATGCGGGGAGGAGAGACCCAGTACTTC.

The chain is built from TRBV2 and TRBJ1-1; 8 bases align to TRBD1. Germline values: CDR1 SNHLY, CDR2 FYNNEI. There are 13 residues in the CDR3. Trimming at V came to 7 bases and at J to 4 bases, leaving 5 bases not matched to a gene. Written as DNA, the CDR3 is TGTGCCAGCACCGGACAGGGAGTCACTGAAGCTTTCTTT. Protein sequence: CASTGQGVTEAFF. Based on the CDR3 plus reference TRBV2 and TRBJ1-1, the full variable domain is EPEVTQTPSHQVTQMGQEVILRCVPISNHLYFYWYRQILGQKVEFLVSFYNNEISEKSEIFDDQFSVERPDGSNFTLKIRSTKLEDSAMYFCASTGQGVTEAFFGQGTRLTVV.

This chain connects TRBV5-4 to TRBJ1-2, with 10 bases that match TRBD1. The CDR3 length is 14 residues. Per germline, CDR1 SGHNT and CDR2 YYREEE (reference sequence). J lost 2 bases, V lost 3 bases, and 1 base had no gene match. This chain's CDR3 is CASSSGQGNYGYTF. DNA for the CDR3: TGTGCCAGCAGCTCGGGACAGGGGAACTATGGCTACACCTTC. Complete variable domain (other parts from reference TRBV5-4 and TRBJ1-2): ETGVTQSPTHLIKTRGQQVTLRCSSQSGHNTVSWYQQALGQGPQFIFQYYREEENGRGNFPPRFSGLQFPNYSSELNVNALELDDSALYLCASSSGQGNYGYTFGSGTRLTVV.

This chain links TRBV4-2 with TRBJ2-1; TRBD1 might be the D (5 bases). Germline CDR1 LGHNA, CDR2 YNFKEQ. V was cut by 7 bases and J by 4 bases, with 5 bases left in between. This CDR3 region has 11 residues. CDR3: CASKGYNEQFF. DNA of the CDR3: TGTGCCAGCAAGGGGTACAATGAGCAGTTCTTC.

CDR3 bases: TGTGCCAGCTCACCAGGACTGGGGAATCAGCCCCAGCATTTT. Translating gives CASSPGLGNQPQHF. This sequence joins TRBV18 and TRBJ1-5; D is unclear. V was pared by 2 bases and J by 4 bases, with 9 bases between. This CDR3 has 14 amino acids. Germline V gene data show CDR1 as KGHSH and CDR2 as LQKENI.

This clone has only one observation. V is TRBV6-5 and J is TRBJ2-1; D remains ambiguous. CDR1 and CDR2 (germline): MNHEY, SVGAGI. The V end was cut by 7 bases, the J end by 8 bases, with 12 bases between. The CDR3 consists of 12 residues. CDR3: CASTAVKDEQFF. Written as DNA, the CDR3 is TGTGCCAGCACGGCGGTTAAGGATGAGCAGTTCTTC.

The CDR3 bases are TGTGCCAGCAGCTGGGACAGTAGCATGAAAGAGCAGTTCTTC. It encodes CASSWDSSMKEQFF. This chain joins TRBV7-9 and TRBJ2-1, with 7 bases matching TRBD1. Germline V gene sequence: CDR1 SEHNR, CDR2 FQNEAQ (reference sequence). The V segment lost 4 bases and the J segment 10 bases; nucleotides outside the gene matches: 10. The length of the CDR3 is 14 residues.

This clone was seen more than once but under ten times. The chain recombines TRBV15 with TRBJ2-1, with D unresolved. From germline, CDR1 is LNHNV and CDR2 YYDKDF (reference sequence). Between the trimmed V and J ends, which lost 3 bases and 6 bases, there was a span of 12 bases. The CDR3 contains 14 residues. CDR3 in amino acids: CATSSLFEANEQFF. As DNA, the CDR3 is TGTGCCACCAGCAGCCTTTTTGAGGCCAATGAGCAGTTCTTC. The variable domain in full, with the rest retrieved from reference TRBV15 and TRBJ2-1, is DAMVIQNPRYQVTQFGKPVTLSCSQTLNHNVMYWYQQKSSQAPKLLFHYYDKDFNNEADTPDNFQSRRPNTSFCFLDIRSPGLGDTAMYLCATSSLFEANEQFFGPGTRLTVL.

The chain recombines TRBV3-1 (or the pseudogene TRBV3-2) with TRBJ1-3; no clear D. V gave up 1 base and J gave up 4 bases, with 8 bases separating them. CDR3 length equals 14 residues. Looked up from germline, CDR1 is LGHDT and CDR2 is YNNKEL (reference sequence). CDR3 protein: CASSQGGGGNTIYF. The CDR3 DNA is TGTGCCAGCAGCCAAGGGGGAGGCGGAAACACCATATATTTT.

CDR3 amino acids: CASSLEDRGFETQYF. For the CDR3, the DNA is TGCGCCAGCAGCTTAGAGGACAGGGGTTTTGAGACCCAGTACTTC. This chain links TRBV5-1 with TRBJ2-5; TRBD1 aligns across 9 bases. This CDR3 has 15 residues. Germline loops: CDR1 SGHRS, CDR2 YFSETQ. Trimming took 2 bases from V and 5 from J; bases not matched to a gene: 7.

The CDR3 region has the DNA TGTGCCAGCAGCCAAGGACTAGCGGGGGGTTTTGTCCTGACTTTC. Its translation: CASSQGLAGGFVLTF. The V call is TRBV3-1 (or the pseudogene TRBV3-2), the J call TRBJ2-6, with TRBD2 matching 13 bases. V dropped 1 base and J dropped 13; count of bases not matched to a gene: 4. This CDR3 region has 15 residues. Germline CDR1 and CDR2: LGHDT and YNNKEL (reference sequence).

This clone appeared once. The rearrangement joins TRBV10-1 to TRBJ2-3; TRBD2 agrees at 10 bases. V lost 4 bases to trimming and J lost 4 bases; unmatched junction nucleotides: 11. The CDR3 covers 17 residues. Germline V gene lookup returns CDR1 WNHNN and CDR2 SYGVQD (reference sequence). CDR3 in amino acids: CASSGERGGLSADTQYF. Here the CDR3 DNA reads TGCGCCAGCAGTGGGGAGCGGGGGGGCCTTAGCGCAGATACGCAGTATTTT.

Details on this clone: Other DNA variants within this sample encode the same CDR3. The rearrangement uses TRBV20-1 and TRBJ2-7, with a weak D call TRBD2 (5 bases). The V end was cut by 3 bases, the J end by 5 bases, with 8 bases between. In germline, CDR1 is DFQATT, CDR2 SNEGSKA (reference sequence). The CDR3 covers 11 residues. The CDR3 region has the DNA TGCAGTGCTAGGAGCGGACACGAGCAGTACTTC. It encodes CSARSGHEQYF.

This clone was seen a single time. This chain joins TRBV28 and TRBJ1-2; 7 bases align to TRBD1. Germline trimming cut 6 bases from V and 7 bases from J; bases unmatched to any gene: 8. CDR3 length equals 13 residues. Germline V gene lookup returns CDR1 MDHEN and CDR2 SYDVKM. The CDR3 nucleotides are TGTGCCAGCAGGGACCCCCACAGGGGTGGCTACACCTTC. Translated: CASRDPHRGGYTF.

The chain has TRBV5-1 and TRBJ2-3; 9 bases align to TRBD1. Germline V lookup: CDR1 SGHRS, CDR2 YFSETQ. The CDR3 is 16 amino acids. V was clipped by 4 bases and J by 0 bases; unmatched bases: 6. This CDR3 is CASSRGQGPSTDTQYF. CDR3 nucleotide sequence: TGCGCCAGCAGCCGGGGACAGGGTCCGAGCACAGATACGCAGTATTTT.

The CDR3, as DNA: TGTGCCAGCAGCCAAGATCGGCTTGGGTTGGGGCGCTTCGGAAACACCATATATTTT. Amino acid sequence: CASSQDRLGLGRFGNTIYF. This rearrangement joins TRBV3-1 (or the pseudogene TRBV3-2) to TRBJ1-3, with D perhaps TRBD1 (5 bases). V lost 0 bases and J 4 bases, leaving 22 bases between the germline ends. CDR1 is LGHDT, CDR2 YNNKEL, per germline (reference sequence). This CDR3 has 19 residues.

The chain has TRBV7-2 and TRBJ1-6, with D perhaps matching TRBD1 (6 bases). This CDR3 spans 14 amino acids. Trimming took 5 bases from V and 8 from J, leaving 13 bases between them. CDR1 is SGHTA, CDR2 FQGNSA, per germline. The CDR3 region is CASSLDSWYSPLHF. The DNA for the CDR3 is TGTGCCAGCAGCCTGGACAGTTGGTATTCACCCCTCCACTTT.